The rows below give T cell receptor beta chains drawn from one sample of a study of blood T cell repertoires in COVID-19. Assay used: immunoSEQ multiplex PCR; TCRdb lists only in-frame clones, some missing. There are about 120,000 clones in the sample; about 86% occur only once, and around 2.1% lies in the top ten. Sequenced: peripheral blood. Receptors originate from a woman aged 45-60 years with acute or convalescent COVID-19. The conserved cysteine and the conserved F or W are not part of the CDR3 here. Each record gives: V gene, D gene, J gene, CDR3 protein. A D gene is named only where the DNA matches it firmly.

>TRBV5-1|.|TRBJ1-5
ARSPGGDQPQH
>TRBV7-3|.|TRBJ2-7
ASSQNRDSYEQY
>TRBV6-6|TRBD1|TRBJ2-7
ASSPDRGEQY
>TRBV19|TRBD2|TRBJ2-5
ASSELAGQETQY
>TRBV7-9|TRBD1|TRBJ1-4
ASSVGQGVPNEKLF
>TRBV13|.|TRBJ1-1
ATAAGVGTEAF
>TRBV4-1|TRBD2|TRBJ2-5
ASSQDSELARIGN
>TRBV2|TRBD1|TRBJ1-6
ASKPGQGTPYNSPLH
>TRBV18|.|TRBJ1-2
ASSPKGDGGYT
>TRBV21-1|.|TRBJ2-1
AVPWGRGPYNEQF
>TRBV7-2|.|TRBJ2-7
ASSLFGGPDEQY
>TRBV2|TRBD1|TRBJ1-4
ASRADRDVKKLF
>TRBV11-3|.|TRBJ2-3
ASSMGQRVDTQY
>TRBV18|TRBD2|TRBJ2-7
ASSPGEGMGNEQY
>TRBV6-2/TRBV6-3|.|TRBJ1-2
ASSPGTLPYGYT
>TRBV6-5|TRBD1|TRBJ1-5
ASTGGNNQPQH
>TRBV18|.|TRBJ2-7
ASSPTEGYEQY